The clone carrying this T cell receptor (beta chain) occurred a few times. What it binds is not known. This sample is drawn from a study of CD8 T cells in ankylosing spondylitis. Study findings and constraints: It was reported that disease-linked clones were significantly enriched in matched ankylosing spondylitis synovial fluid. The study identified a TCR beta motif of 7 or 8 highly homologous variants that appeared characteristic of ankylosing spondylitis blood.

Scientists made TCR beta libraries using quantitative 5'-RACE with molecular barcodes. TCRdb ran MiXCR on the 5' RACE reads and lists one entry per CDR3 protein. This sample has around 390,000 distinct CDR3 sequences, with around 22% found just once. The CDR3 spans 12 residues. V lost 3 bases, J lost 5 bases, and 10 bases lay in between. Looked up from germline, CDR1 is SQVTM and CDR2 is ANQGSEA. This rearrangement joins TRBV29-1 to TRBJ1-1; D gene ambiguous. Source material: blood, either unsorted or a sorted T cell fraction (not recorded which). This clonotype was sampled from a male donor with ankylosing spondylitis. Here the CDR3 DNA reads TGCAGCGTTGACAGGTCGGGGACTGAAGCTTTCTTT. Its protein product is CSVDRSGTEAFF.